This record looks at one TCR beta chain sequence and its context. Its specificity is unknown. Mismatch with germline at one junction end may stem from a read error. These data belong to a study of tumor and adjacent non-tumor tissue in lung cancer. A modified ARM-PCR protocol with three rounds of nested PCR amplified TCRbeta. One entry per CDR3 protein, called by TCRdb with MiXCR from the multiplex PCR reads. The sample yields 120,000 or so distinct CDR3 sequences, 66% seen once. No cell sorting was done before RNA was extracted from the tissue. Chemotherapy-naive patients with new lung cancer underwent thoracic surgery in China, August–late 2014. Points from the study as a whole: Top 100 clones took a larger repertoire share in normal lung. TCR diversity was significantly greater in tumor than normal lung tissue.

The CDR3 loop spans 16 amino acids. Germline lookup yields CDR1 SGHAT and CDR2 FQNNGV. The clonotype originates from a man aged 30 to 39 with non-small cell lung cancer. V and J are TRBV11-2 and TRBJ2-2; the D is unclear. The source material was lung tumor tissue. The CDR3 spells CASSAGTISNTRELFF. The DNA for the CDR3 is TGTGCCAGCAGCGCAGGCACTATCTCGAACACCAGGGAGCTGTTTTTT.